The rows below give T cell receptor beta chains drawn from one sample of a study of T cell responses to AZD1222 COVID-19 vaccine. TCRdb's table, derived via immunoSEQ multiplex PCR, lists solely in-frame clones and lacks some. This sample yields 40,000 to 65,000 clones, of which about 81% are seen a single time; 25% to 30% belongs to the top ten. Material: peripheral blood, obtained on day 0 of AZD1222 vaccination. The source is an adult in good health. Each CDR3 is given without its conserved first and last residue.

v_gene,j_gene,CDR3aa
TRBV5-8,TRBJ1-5,ASSLLQGAVQPQH
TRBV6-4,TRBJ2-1,ASSDQGTGSYNEQF
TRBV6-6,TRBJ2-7,ASSSSGRDTPYEQY
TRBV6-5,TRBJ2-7,ASSYRTGTGGHEQY
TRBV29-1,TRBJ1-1,SARQGDMNTEAF
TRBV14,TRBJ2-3,ASSPSLGSNTQY
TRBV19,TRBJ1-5,ASSIRAGGNQPQH
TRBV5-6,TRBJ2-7,ASSYISGRGYEQY
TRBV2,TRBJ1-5,ASSYGQGHQPQH
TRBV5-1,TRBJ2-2,ASGQGDTGELF
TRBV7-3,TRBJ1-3,ASSFGGTGNTIY
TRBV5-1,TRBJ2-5,ASSLSGTQETQY
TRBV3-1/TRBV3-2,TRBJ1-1,ASSQGGTGLPEAF
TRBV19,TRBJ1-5,ASSTGGGAGNQPQH
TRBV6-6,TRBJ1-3,ASSSLSGNTIY
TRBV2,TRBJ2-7,ASSHRVIVGEQY
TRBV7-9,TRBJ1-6,ASSLGGGPNSPLH
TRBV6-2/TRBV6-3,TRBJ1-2,ASSWGQPGAERGT
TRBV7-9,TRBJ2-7,ASSSLAGYAHEQY
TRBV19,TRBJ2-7,ASSRQVQGINEQY
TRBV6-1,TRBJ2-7,ASSEYPQGTYEQY
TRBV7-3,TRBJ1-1,ASSSPGQEAF
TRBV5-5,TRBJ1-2,ASSFRAGTGVNYGYT
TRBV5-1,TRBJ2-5,ASSTSLGQETQY
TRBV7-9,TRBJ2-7,ASSSVFGATSYEQY
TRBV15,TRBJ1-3,ATSRSGTTGNTIY
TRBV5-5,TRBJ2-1,ASSTFPGQGSYNEQF
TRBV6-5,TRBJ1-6,ASRRTGIGNSPLH
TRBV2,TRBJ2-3,ASSGDRGISDTQY
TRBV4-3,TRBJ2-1,ASSQYSSGPYNEQF
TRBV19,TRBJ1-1,ASSKDRGTEAF
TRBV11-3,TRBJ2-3,ASSPRTPTSTDTQY
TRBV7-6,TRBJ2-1,ASSLAILAGSYNEQF
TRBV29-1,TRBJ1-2,SKDQGTVRPIQGNYGYT
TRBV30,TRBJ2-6,AWSAIGGANVLT
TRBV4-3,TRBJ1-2,ASSQVVSVLGNYGYT
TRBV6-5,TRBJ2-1,ATLHSGGEQF
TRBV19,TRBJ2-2,ASRSWGTGDTGELF
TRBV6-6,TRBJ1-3,ASSFDSDTGNTIY
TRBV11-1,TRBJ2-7,ASSLTQGLNYEQY
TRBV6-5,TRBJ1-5,ASSYSNRYQPQH
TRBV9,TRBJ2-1,ASSGGLSNEQF
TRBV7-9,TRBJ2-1,ASSLTPSGTFNEQF
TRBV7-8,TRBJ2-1,ASTRGGGTYNEQF
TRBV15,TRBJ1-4,ATSRDRSGDEKLF
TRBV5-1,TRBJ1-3,ASSNDRSYGNTIY
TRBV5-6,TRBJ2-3,ASSLLLGLTDTQY
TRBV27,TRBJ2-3,ASSKNPGLAGDTQY
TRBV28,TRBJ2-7,ASSPPEGYEQY
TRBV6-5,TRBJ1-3,ASSYGDVSGNTIY